What follows is one TCR beta chain and its context. Its antigen is undetermined. This sample is part of a study of T cell responses to AZD1222 COVID-19 vaccine. Libraries were prepared by immunoSEQ multiplex PCR; TCRdb keeps only in-frame clonotypes and omits some of them. The table lists over 150,000 clones, around nine tenths of them singletons. In germline, CDR1 is GTSNPN, CDR2 SVGIG (reference sequence). This CDR3 has 15 residues. With V trimmed by 5 bases and J by 6 bases, 8 bases remained unmatched. Study-level results: It should be noted that donors were predominantly white British and more often female, and clonal diversity was possibly underestimated. No repertoire was sampled before or during the peak T cell response, only after it. With two AZD1222 doses given, Spike-specific TCR breadth and depth both rose.

Specimen: peripheral blood, collected on day 0 of AZD1222 vaccination. This sequence joins TRBV30 and TRBJ2-1; 12 positions agree with TRBD2. This receptor was taken from an adult in good health. In DNA, the CDR3 is TGTGCCTGGGCTACGGGACTAGCGGGTATCAATGAGCAGTTCTTC. Residues: CAWATGLAGINEQFF. The full variable domain, in which reference TRBV30 and TRBJ2-1 provide the parts outside the CDR3, is SQTIHQWPATLVQPVGSPLSLECTVEGTSNPNLYWYRQAAGRGLQLLFYSVGIGQISSEVPQNLSASRPQDRQFILSSKKLLLSDSGFYLCAWATGLAGINEQFFGPGTRLTVL.